These 25 T cell receptor beta chains came from one sample sequenced in a study of blood T cell repertoires in COVID-19 (dated by TCRdb to the early 2020s). Library construction relied on the immunoSEQ multiplex PCR assay. TCRdb took this table from immuneACCESS and kept in-frame rearrangements with V and J called. Such tables lack part of the clones; where checked against another copy, unresolved V genes explain under half of the gap, and the rest is unexplained. Across this sample there are 160,000 or so clones, with more than 80% seen only once. The biggest ten clones account for approximately 2.8% of the sample. Sequencing input: peripheral blood. The receptors stem from a man in his 60s with acute or convalescent COVID-19.

J is TRBJ1-5 and V is TRBV21-1; the table's D call, TRBD1, was not checked against the DNA. TRBV21-1 is classified as a pseudogene. This CDR3 has 14 residues. The CDR3 region is CASSKGDRDQPQHF. The CDR3 region has the DNA TGTGCCAGCAGCAAAGGGGACAGGGATCAGCCCCAGCATTTT.

The V and J genes are TRBV3-1 (or the pseudogene TRBV3-2) and TRBJ1-2; a possible D gene is TRBD1 (6 bases). V lost 0 bases and J lost 7, with 12 bases in between. Germline V gene data show CDR1 as LGHDT and CDR2 as YNNKEL (reference sequence). The CDR3 is 14 amino acids. CDR3 in DNA: TGTGCCAGCAGCCAAGAAACAGGGTTCTTTGGCTACACCTTC. As protein: CASSQETGFFGYTF.

The chain uses TRBV27 and TRBJ2-7, with 12 bases aligning to TRBD1. CDR1 and CDR2 (germline): MNHEY, SMNVEV (reference sequence). The CDR3 sequence is 15 residues long. The V gene end was trimmed by 5 bases and the J gene end by 5 bases; junction bases not matched to a gene: 7. CDR3 residues: CASSHGDRGLHEQYF. The CDR3 bases are TGTGCCAGCAGTCACGGGGACAGGGGGCTTCACGAGCAGTACTTC.

Points on this clone: The sample has other DNA sequences that encode this CDR3 too. The chain links TRBV5-4 to TRBJ1-4, with D unclear. The ends were cut back, 1 base at V and 5 bases at J, with 6 bases in the middle. The CDR3 is made up of 13 amino acids. Germline V gene sequence: CDR1 SGHNT, CDR2 YYREEE (reference sequence). The CDR3 region is CASSLPGNEKLFF. As DNA, the CDR3 is TGTGCCAGCAGCTTGCCCGGGAATGAAAAACTGTTTTTT.

DNA for the CDR3: TGTGCCAGCTCACCACGGAGGGAACCGAACACTGAAGCTTTCTTT. Protein product: CASSPRREPNTEAFF. J is TRBJ1-1 and V is TRBV18; no reliable D call. CDR1 and CDR2 from the germline V gene are KGHSH and LQKENI. This CDR3 has 15 amino acids. V shed 1 base and J shed 1 base, with 10 bases lying between them. The full variable domain, in which reference TRBV18 and TRBJ1-1 provide the parts outside the CDR3, is NAGVMQNPRHLVRRRGQEARLRCSPMKGHSHVYWYRQLPEEGLKFMVYLQKENIIDESGMPKERFSAEFPKEGPSILRIQQVVRGDSAAYFCASSPRREPNTEAFFGQGTRLTVV.

This chain uses TRBV3-1 (or the pseudogene TRBV3-2) with TRBJ1-6; 7 positions match TRBD1. The V and J ends lost 1 base and 7 bases, in that order; junction bases with no gene match: 4. Germline V gene data show CDR1 as LGHDT and CDR2 as YNNKEL (reference sequence). CDR3 length: 15 amino acids. The DNA of the CDR3 is TGTGCCAGCAGCCAAGGGACAGGCGCCAATTCACCCCTCCACTTT. This translates into CASSQGTGANSPLHF.

The chain is built from TRBV29-1 and TRBJ2-1, with D uncertain. The length of the CDR3 is 12 residues. V shed 1 base and J shed 4 bases, with 5 bases lying between them. Germline V lookup: CDR1 SQVTM, CDR2 ANQGSEA. The CDR3 DNA reads TGCAGCGTTGAAGGGCAGTACAATGAGCAGTTCTTC. It translates to CSVEGQYNEQFF.

The V call is TRBV13, the J call TRBJ1-1, with D maybe TRBD1 (6 bases). This CDR3 has 12 residues. Trimming shortened V by 5 bases and J by 10 bases, and 14 bases separated the two germline ends. Germline CDR1 PRHDT, CDR2 FYEKMQ (reference sequence). Here the CDR3 reads CASSAGTSVAFF. The CDR3 DNA follows: TGTGCCAGCAGCGCCGGGACAAGTGTAGCTTTCTTT. Complete variable domain (other parts from reference TRBV13 and TRBJ1-1): AAGVIQSPRHLIKEKRETATLKCYPIPRHDTVYWYQQGPGQDPQFLISFYEKMQSDKGSIPDRFSAQQFSDYHSELNMSSLELGDSALYFCASSAGTSVAFFGQGTRLTVV.

J is TRBJ2-1 and V is TRBV5-1, with 11 bases that match TRBD2. Germline V gene sequence: CDR1 SGHRS, CDR2 YFSETQ. Trimming removed 1 base from V and 2 bases from J; junction bases left unmatched: 5. This CDR3 comprises 17 residues. CDR3 coding DNA: TGCGCCAGCAGCTTGTGGCTAGCGGGGGGCGCCTACAATGAGCAGTTCTTC. It yields the protein CASSLWLAGGAYNEQFF.

V and J are TRBV10-3 and TRBJ1-3; no reliable D call. Germline loops: CDR1 ENHRY, CDR2 SYGVKD. Between the trimmed V and J ends, which lost 6 bases and 4 bases, there was a span of 13 bases. The CDR3 is made up of 14 amino acids. The CDR3 is CAIRVPGKGNTIYF. For the CDR3, the DNA is TGTGCCATCAGGGTCCCCGGGAAGGGAAACACCATATATTTT.

The chain has TRBV6-2 or TRBV6-3 and TRBJ2-7; the match to TRBD1 covers 7 bases. The CDR3 is made up of 19 amino acids. Per the germline V gene, CDR1 is MNHEY and CDR2 is SVGEGT. Unmatched junction bases numbered 19, after V lost 2 bases and J lost 3 bases. The CDR3 sequence: CASSYALRQGYPNDYEQYF. CDR3 bases: TGTGCCAGCAGTTACGCATTGCGACAGGGATATCCTAACGACTACGAGCAGTACTTC.

The J gene is TRBJ1-4, the V gene TRBV5-5; D gene uncertain. The CDR3 is 11 amino acids. Deletions cut 5 bases from V and 11 bases from J, with 10 bases between. Germline lookup yields CDR1 SGHKS and CDR2 YYEKEE (reference sequence). The CDR3 DNA sequence: TGTGCCAGCAGGAAGGAGGCGAAACTGTTTTTT. Translated: CASRKEAKLFF.

This chain uses TRBV7-9 with TRBJ1-4; no clear D. The CDR3 spans 15 residues. Germline V gene lookup returns CDR1 SEHNR and CDR2 FQNEAQ (reference sequence). The V gene lost 7 bases and the J gene lost 7 bases, with 19 bases spanning the gap. Here the CDR3 reads CASTWGGGYGEKLFF. The CDR3 region has the DNA TGTGCCAGCACCTGGGGAGGAGGTTATGGTGAAAAACTGTTTTTT. Using reference TRBV7-9 and TRBJ1-4 for the parts outside the CDR3, the full variable domain is DTGVSQNPRHKITKRGQNVTFRCDPISEHNRLYWYRQTLGQGPEFLTYFQNEAQLEKSRLLSDRFSAERPKGSFSTLEIQRTEQGDSAMYLCASTWGGGYGEKLFFGSGTQLSVL.

This chain links TRBV2 with TRBJ2-1; D remains ambiguous. Germline V gene data show CDR1 as SNHLY and CDR2 as FYNNEI. Trimming cost V 8 bases and J 7 bases, with 12 bases left between them. This CDR3 region has 12 residues. The CDR3 is CASGPYGNEQFF. DNA for the CDR3: TGTGCCAGCGGGCCCTATGGGAATGAGCAGTTCTTC.

This chain uses TRBV14 with TRBJ1-2; D uncertain. The CDR3 consists of 13 residues. Between the trimmed V and J ends, which lost 4 bases and 10 bases, there was a span of 16 bases. Germline V gene sequence: CDR1 SGHDN, CDR2 FVKESK. CDR3 sequence: CASSPSAASSYTF. In DNA, the CDR3 is TGTGCCAGCAGCCCTTCCGCGGCTTCCTCCTACACCTTC.

Only one count was recorded for this clone. V is TRBV19 and J is TRBJ1-5, with no clear D. In germline, CDR1 is LNHDA, CDR2 SQIVND (reference sequence). Trimming removed 3 bases from V and 2 bases from J, with 5 bases in between. This CDR3 contains 13 residues. This CDR3 is CASSITGNQPQHF. The CDR3 bases are TGTGCCAGTAGTATTACAGGCAATCAGCCCCAGCATTTT.

This clone was seen more than once but under ten times. The rearrangement joins TRBV6-6 to TRBJ2-7; 12 nucleotides agree with TRBD2. V lost 4 bases and J lost 5; bases outside the gene matches: 6. Germline V gene lookup returns CDR1 MNHNY and CDR2 SVGAGI (reference sequence). The CDR3 covers 15 residues. The CDR3, as DNA: TGTGCCAGCAGTTCCGGACTAGCGGGGAGGAACGAGCAGTACTTC. Its protein product is CASSSGLAGRNEQYF.

The V call is TRBV7-9, the J call TRBJ2-3, with D perhaps matching TRBD2 (6 bases). With 8 bases removed from V and 2 bases from J, the gap between germline ends came to 14 bases. The CDR3 extends over 14 amino acids. From germline, CDR1 is SEHNR and CDR2 FQNEAQ (reference sequence). As DNA, the CDR3 is TGTGCCAGCTGGCGGGACGGGACCACAGATACGCAGTATTTT. It translates to CASWRDGTTDTQYF.

There are a few counts of this clone. CDR3 region: CASSPGTVRNTEAFF. The CDR3 DNA follows: TGCGCCAGCAGCCCGGGGACAGTCCGGAACACTGAAGCTTTCTTT. The chain joins TRBV5-1 to TRBJ1-1; 7 bases map to TRBD1. This CDR3 comprises 15 residues. Germline assignment: CDR1 SGHRS and CDR2 YFSETQ. V shed 4 bases, J shed 1 base, and the junction held 7 bases outside the gene matches. The full variable domain, its missing parts supplied by reference TRBV5-1 and TRBJ1-1, is KAGVTQTPRYLIKTRGQQVTLSCSPISGHRSVSWYQQTPGQGLQFLFEYFSETQRNKGNFPGRFSGRQFSNSRSEMNVSTLELGDSALYLCASSPGTVRNTEAFFGQGTRLTVV.

V and J are TRBV7-8 and TRBJ1-6; possible D gene TRBD1, 5 bases. V dropped 2 bases and J dropped 8 bases, with 10 bases sitting between them. Germline CDR1 SGHVS, CDR2 FQNEAQ. CDR3 length: 14 amino acids. CDR3 residues: CASSLQGFDSPLHF. CDR3 in DNA: TGTGCCAGCAGCTTACAGGGATTCGATTCACCCCTCCACTTT.

The chain carries TRBV10-3 and TRBJ1-5; D is perhaps TRBD1 (6 bases). V lost 6 bases, J lost 4 bases, and 7 bases lay in between. The CDR3 runs 12 residues. Per germline, CDR1 ENHRY and CDR2 SYGVKD. The CDR3 is CAIRDSNQPQHF. CDR3 DNA: TGTGCCATCAGGGACAGTAATCAGCCCCAGCATTTT.

The chain uses TRBV9 and TRBJ2-5; 7 bases line up with TRBD1. The CDR3 loop spans 16 amino acids. V was pared by 4 bases and J by 4 bases, with 13 bases of the junction left unmatched. CDR1 and CDR2 (germline): SGDLS, YYNGEE. The CDR3: CASSSNRDRLRETQYF. As DNA, the CDR3 is TGTGCCAGCAGCTCAAACCGGGACAGATTACGAGAGACCCAGTACTTC.

The chain has TRBV7-2 and TRBJ2-7, with D perhaps TRBD2 (6 bases). The CDR3 covers 17 residues. V shed 3 bases and J shed 5 bases, with 23 bases lying between them. The germline V gene encodes CDR1 SGHTA and CDR2 FQGNSA. CDR3 region: CASSLVVLALSPHEQYF. The CDR3, as DNA: TGTGCCAGCAGCTTGGTAGTTCTAGCGTTATCGCCCCACGAGCAGTACTTC.

This chain connects TRBV6-6 to TRBJ1-6; the match to TRBD1 covers 11 bases. Trimming removed 5 bases from V and 7 bases from J; junction bases left unmatched: 1. This CDR3 is 14 amino acids long. Germline lookup yields CDR1 MNHNY and CDR2 SVGAGI (reference sequence). Written as DNA, the CDR3 is TGTGCCAGCAGTGGACAGGGGGCAAATTCACCCCTCCACTTT. Translation gives CASSGQGANSPLHF.

This clone is a singleton in its sample. This sequence joins TRBV2 and TRBJ2-7; D is perhaps TRBD2 (6 bases). The CDR3 totals 12 residues. V was clipped by 6 bases and J by 9 bases, with 15 bases between them. Germline lookup yields CDR1 SNHLY and CDR2 FYNNEI. The CDR3 protein is CASRPGTLGQYF. The CDR3 coding sequence is TGTGCCAGCAGACCCGGGACTCTCGGGCAGTACTTC.